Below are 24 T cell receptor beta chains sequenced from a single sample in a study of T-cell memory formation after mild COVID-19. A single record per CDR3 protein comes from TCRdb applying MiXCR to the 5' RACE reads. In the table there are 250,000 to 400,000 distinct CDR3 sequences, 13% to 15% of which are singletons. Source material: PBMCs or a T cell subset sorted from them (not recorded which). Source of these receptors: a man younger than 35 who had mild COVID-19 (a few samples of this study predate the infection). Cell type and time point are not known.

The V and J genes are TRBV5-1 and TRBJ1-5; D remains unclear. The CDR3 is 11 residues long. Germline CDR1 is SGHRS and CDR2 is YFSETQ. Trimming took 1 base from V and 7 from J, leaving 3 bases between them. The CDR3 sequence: CASSLHQPQHF. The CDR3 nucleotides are TGCGCCAGCAGCTTGCACCAGCCCCAGCATTTT. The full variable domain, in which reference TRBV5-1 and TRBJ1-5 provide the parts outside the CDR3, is KAGVTQTPRYLIKTRGQQVTLSCSPISGHRSVSWYQQTPGQGLQFLFEYFSETQRNKGNFPGRFSGRQFSNSRSEMNVSTLELGDSALYLCASSLHQPQHFGDGTRLSIL.

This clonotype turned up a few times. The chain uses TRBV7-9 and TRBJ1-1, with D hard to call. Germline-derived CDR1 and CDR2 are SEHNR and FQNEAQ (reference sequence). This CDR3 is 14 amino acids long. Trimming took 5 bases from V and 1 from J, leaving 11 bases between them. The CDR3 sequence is CASSQHAANTEAFF. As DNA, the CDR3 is TGTGCCAGCAGCCAACATGCGGCGAACACTGAAGCTTTCTTT.

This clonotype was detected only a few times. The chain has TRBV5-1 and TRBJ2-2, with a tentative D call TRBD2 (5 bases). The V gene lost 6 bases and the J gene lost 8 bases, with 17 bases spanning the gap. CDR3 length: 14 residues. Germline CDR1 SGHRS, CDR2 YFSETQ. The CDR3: CASTHARGSGELFF. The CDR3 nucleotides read TGCGCCAGCACCCACGCCCGGGGATCGGGGGAGCTGTTTTTT.

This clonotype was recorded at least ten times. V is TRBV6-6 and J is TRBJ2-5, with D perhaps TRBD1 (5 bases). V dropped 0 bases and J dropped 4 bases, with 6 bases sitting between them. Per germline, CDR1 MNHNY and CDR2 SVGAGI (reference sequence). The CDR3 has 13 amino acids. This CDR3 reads CASSYSRAETQYF. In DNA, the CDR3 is TGTGCCAGCAGTTACTCCAGGGCAGAGACCCAGTACTTC.

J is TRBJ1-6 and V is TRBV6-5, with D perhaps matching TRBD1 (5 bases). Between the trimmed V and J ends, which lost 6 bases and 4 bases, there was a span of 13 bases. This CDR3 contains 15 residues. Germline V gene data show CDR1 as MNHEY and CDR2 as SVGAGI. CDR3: CASSPGGGYNSPLHF. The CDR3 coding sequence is TGTGCCAGCAGCCCCGGGGGGGGTTATAATTCACCCCTCCACTTT.

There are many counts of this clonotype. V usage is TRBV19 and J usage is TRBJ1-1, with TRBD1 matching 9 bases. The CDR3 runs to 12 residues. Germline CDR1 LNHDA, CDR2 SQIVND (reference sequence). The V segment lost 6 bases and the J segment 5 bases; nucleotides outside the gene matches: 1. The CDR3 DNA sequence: TGTGCCAGTAGGACAGGGGGTACTGAAGCTTTCTTT. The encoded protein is CASRTGGTEAFF.

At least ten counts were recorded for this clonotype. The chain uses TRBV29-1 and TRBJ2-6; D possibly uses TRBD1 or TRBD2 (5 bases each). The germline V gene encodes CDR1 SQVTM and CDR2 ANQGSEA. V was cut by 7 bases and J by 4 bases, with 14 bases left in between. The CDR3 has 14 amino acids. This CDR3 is CSAAQGAGANVLTF. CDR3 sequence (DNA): TGCAGCGCCGCCCAGGGAGCCGGGGCCAACGTCCTGACTTTC.

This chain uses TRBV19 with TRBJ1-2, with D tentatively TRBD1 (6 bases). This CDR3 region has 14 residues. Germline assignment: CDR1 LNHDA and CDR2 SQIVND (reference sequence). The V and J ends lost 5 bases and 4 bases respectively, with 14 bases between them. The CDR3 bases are TGTGCCAGTAGTTCGCAGGGGCCGAGCTATGGCTACACCTTC. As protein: CASSSQGPSYGYTF.

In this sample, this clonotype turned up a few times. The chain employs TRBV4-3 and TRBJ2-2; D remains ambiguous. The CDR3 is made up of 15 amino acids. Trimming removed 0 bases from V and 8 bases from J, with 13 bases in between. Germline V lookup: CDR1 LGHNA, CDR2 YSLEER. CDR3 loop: CASSQDVGGFGELFF. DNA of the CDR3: TGCGCCAGCAGCCAAGATGTAGGCGGTTTTGGGGAGCTGTTTTTT.

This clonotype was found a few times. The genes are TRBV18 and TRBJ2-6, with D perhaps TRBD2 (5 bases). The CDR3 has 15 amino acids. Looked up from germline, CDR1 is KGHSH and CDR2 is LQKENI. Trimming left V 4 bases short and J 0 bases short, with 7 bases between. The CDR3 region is CASSRSVSGANVLTF. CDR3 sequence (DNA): TGTGCCAGCTCACGTAGCGTCTCTGGGGCCAACGTCCTGACTTTC. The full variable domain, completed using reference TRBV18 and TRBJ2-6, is NAGVMQNPRHLVRRRGQEARLRCSPMKGHSHVYWYRQLPEEGLKFMVYLQKENIIDESGMPKERFSAEFPKEGPSILRIQQVVRGDSAAYFCASSRSVSGANVLTFGAGSRLTVL.

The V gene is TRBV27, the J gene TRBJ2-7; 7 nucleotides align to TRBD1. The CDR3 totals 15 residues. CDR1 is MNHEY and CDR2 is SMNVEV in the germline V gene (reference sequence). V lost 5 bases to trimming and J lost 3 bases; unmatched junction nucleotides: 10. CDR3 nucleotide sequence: TGTGCCAGCAGTCTGACGGGGACAGCGAGCTACGAGCAGTACTTC. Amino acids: CASSLTGTASYEQYF.

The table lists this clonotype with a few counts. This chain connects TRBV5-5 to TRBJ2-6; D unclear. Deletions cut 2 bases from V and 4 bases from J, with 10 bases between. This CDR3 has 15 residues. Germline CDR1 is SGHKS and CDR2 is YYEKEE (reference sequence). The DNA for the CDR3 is TGTGCCAGCAGCTTAAGACTGGCCGGGGCCAACGTCCTGACTTTC. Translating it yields CASSLRLAGANVLTF.

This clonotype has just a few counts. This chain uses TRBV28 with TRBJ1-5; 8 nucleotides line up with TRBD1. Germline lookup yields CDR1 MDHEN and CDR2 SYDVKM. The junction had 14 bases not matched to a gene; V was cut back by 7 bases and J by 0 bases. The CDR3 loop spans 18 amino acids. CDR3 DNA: TGTGCCAGCACAAATCGGGACAGGACAAGCTATAGCAATCAGCCCCAGCATTTT. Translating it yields CASTNRDRTSYSNQPQHF.

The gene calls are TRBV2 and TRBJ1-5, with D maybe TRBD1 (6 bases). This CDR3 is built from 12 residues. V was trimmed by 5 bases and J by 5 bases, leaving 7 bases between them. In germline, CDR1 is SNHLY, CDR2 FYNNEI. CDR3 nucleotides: TGTGCCAGCAGTAAGGGGGATCAGCCCCAGCATTTT. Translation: CASSKGDQPQHF.

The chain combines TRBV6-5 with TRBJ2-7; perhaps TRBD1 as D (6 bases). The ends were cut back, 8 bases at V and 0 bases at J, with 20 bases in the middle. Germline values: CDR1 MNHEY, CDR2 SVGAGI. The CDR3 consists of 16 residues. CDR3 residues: CASRLHGTSSSYEQYV. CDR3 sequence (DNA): TGTGCCAGCCGACTACATGGGACATCAAGCTCCTACGAGCAGTACGTC.

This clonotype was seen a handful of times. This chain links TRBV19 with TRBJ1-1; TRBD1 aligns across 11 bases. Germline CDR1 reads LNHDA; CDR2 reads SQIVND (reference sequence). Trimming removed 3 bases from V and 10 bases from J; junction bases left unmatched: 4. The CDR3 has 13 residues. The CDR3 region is CASSIQGQGAAFF. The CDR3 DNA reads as TGTGCCAGTAGTATCCAAGGACAGGGGGCAGCTTTCTTT.

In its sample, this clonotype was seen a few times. In DNA form, the CDR3 reads TGTGCCAGCAGCTTTTTGCGGGGACAAGAGACCCAGTACTTC. It yields the protein CASSFLRGQETQYF. J is TRBJ2-5 and V is TRBV7-9, with D possibly being TRBD2 (6 bases). Trimming stripped 3 bases from V and 2 bases from J, with 10 bases between. This CDR3 contains 14 residues. Germline CDR1 SEHNR, CDR2 FQNEAQ (reference sequence).

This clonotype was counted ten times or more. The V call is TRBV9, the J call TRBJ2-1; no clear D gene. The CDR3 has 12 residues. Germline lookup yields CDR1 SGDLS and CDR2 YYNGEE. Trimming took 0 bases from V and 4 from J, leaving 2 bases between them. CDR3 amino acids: CASSVDYNEQFF. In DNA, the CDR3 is TGTGCCAGCAGCGTAGATTACAATGAGCAGTTCTTC.

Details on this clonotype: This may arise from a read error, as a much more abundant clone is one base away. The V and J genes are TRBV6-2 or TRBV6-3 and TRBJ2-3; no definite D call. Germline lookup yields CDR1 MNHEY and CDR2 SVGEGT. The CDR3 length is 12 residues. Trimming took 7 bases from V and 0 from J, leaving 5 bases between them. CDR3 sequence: CASTASTDTQYF. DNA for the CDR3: TGTGCCAGCACCGCTAGCACAGATACGCAGTATTTT.

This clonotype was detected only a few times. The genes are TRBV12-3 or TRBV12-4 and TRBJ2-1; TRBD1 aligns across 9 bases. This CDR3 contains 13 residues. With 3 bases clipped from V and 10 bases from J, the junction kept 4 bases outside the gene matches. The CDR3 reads CASSLTGGVEQFF. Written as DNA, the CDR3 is TGTGCCAGCAGTTTGACAGGGGGTGTGGAGCAGTTCTTC.

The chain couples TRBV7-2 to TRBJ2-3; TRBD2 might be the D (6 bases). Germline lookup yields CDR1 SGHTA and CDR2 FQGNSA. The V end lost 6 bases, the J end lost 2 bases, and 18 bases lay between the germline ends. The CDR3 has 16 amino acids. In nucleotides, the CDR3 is TGTGCCAGCAGACCTGGGTTGGGCGGGATCACAGATACGCAGTATTTT. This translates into CASRPGLGGITDTQYF.

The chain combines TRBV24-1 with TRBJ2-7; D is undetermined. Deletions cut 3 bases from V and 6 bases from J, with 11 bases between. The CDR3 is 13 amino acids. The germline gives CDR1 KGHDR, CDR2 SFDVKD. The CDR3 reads CATSDQILCEQYF. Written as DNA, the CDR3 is TGTGCCACCAGTGATCAAATTTTATGCGAGCAGTACTTC.

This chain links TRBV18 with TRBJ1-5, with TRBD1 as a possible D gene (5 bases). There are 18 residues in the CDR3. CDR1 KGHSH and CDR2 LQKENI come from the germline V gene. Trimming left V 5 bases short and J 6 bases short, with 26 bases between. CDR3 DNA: TGTGCCAGCTCAAGTAGCTCGTCCGGACACTCAGGTGGTCAGCCCCAGCATTTT. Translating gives CASSSSSSGHSGGQPQHF.

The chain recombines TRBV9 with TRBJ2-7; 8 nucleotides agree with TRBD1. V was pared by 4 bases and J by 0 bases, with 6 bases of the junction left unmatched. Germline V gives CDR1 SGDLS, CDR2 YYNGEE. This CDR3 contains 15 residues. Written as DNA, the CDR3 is TGTGCCAGCAGCTCGTCAGGGGGCTACTCCTACGAGCAGTACTTC. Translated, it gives CASSSSGGYSYEQYF.